The T cell receptor beta chain described here comes from a study of blood T cell repertoires in COVID-19. On the study more broadly: PBMCs, B-cell-depleted T cells, or T cells were the source of the cDNA or gDNA that made up the material.

The study drew participants aged about 18 to 89 years from roughly 25 US areas. Allocation to cohorts depended on clinical history reported by the participants. TCRdb keeps only in-frame clones here, not all; method: immunoSEQ multiplex PCR. In the table there are approximately 360,000 clones, roughly 86% of which are singletons. A single count supports this clone. The CDR3 covers 16 residues. Germline CDR1 reads WNHNN; CDR2 reads SYGVQD (reference sequence). V gave up 0 bases and J gave up 5 bases; unmatched junction bases: 9. The sequencing input was PBMCs or T cells enriched from blood (not recorded which). The TCR originated in a man aged 40-49 years in a cohort exposed to, infected with or recovered from COVID-19 (not recorded which). J is TRBJ2-7 and V is TRBV10-1; 8 bases match TRBD2. As DNA, the CDR3 is TGCGCCAGCAGTGAGTCCCGGGGAGCGGGAGTTCACGAGCAGTACTTC. Translation: CASSESRGAGVHEQYF.